This TCR beta chain was retrieved from a study of T cells in Graves' hyperthyroidism and ophthalmopathy. The investigators amplified TCR beta CDR3 regions from RNA transcripts. HTBI primers were used for first-round RT-PCR of the TCR CDR3. TCRdb re-called the multiplex PCR reads with MiXCR, one entry per CDR3 protein. Among about 420,000 distinct CDR3 sequences listed, approximately 14% were seen once. This clonotype has a count of ten or more. Germline-derived CDR1 and CDR2 are MDHEN and SYDVKM. The CDR3 loop spans 13 amino acids. The V end lost 11 bases, the J end lost 3 bases, and 16 bases lay between the germline ends.

Sequencing input: blood. The receptor comes from a woman aged 18-30 years with Graves' hyperthyroidism. The genes are TRBV28 and TRBJ2-5, with D perhaps being TRBD1 or TRBD2 (5 bases each). CDR3 protein: CASGAGNKETQYF. The CDR3 DNA sequence: TGTGCCTCCGGGGCAGGGAATAAAGAGACCCAGTACTTC. The full variable domain, rest sourced from reference TRBV28 and TRBJ2-5, is DVKVTQSSRYLVKRTGEKVFLECVQDMDHENMFWYRQDPGLGLRLIYFSYDVKMKEKGDIPEGYSVSREKKERFSLILESASTNQTSMYLCASGAGNKETQYFGPGTRLLVL.